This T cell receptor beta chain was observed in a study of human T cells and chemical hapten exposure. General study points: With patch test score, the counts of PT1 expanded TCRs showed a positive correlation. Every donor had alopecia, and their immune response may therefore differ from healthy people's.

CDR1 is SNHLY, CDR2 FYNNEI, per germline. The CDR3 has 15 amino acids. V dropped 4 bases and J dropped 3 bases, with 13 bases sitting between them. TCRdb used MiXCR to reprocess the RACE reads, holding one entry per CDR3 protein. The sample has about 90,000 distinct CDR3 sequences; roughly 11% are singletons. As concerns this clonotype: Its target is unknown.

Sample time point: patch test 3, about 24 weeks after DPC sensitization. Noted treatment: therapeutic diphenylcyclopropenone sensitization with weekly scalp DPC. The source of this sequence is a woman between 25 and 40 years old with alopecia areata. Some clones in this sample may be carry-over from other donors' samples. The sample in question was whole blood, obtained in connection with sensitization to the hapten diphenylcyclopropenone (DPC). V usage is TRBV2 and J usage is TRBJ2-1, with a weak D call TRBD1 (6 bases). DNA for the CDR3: TGTGCCAGCAGTGGGCAGGGGTGGTACTACAATGAGCAGTTCTTC. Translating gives CASSGQGWYYNEQFF.